The sequence of this T cell receptor (beta chain) was determined in a study of control samples from healthy donors and cancer patients. Repertoires were generated with immunoSEQ multiplex PCR, while TCRdb's copy carries only in-frame clones and drops some. Of about 95,000 clones listed, roughly 90% are singletons. The germline CDR1 and CDR2 sequences are MDHEN and SYDVKM. Trimming left V 4 bases short and J 13 bases short, with 16 bases between. The CDR3 runs 12 residues. J is TRBJ1-1 and V is TRBV28, with no clear D. This receptor was identified in a woman aged 25 to 39 in good health. Sequencing was performed on blood. The CDR3 sequence: CASSSWGGKDFF. The DNA for the CDR3 is TGTGCCAGCAGTTCGTGGGGAGGGAAAGATTTCTTT.